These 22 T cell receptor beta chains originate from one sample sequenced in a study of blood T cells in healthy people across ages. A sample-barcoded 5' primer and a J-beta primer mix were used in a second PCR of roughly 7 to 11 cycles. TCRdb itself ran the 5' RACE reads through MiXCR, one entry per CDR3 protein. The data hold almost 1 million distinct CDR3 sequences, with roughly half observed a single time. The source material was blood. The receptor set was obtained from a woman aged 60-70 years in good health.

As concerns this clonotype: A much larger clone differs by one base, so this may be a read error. The DNA for the CDR3 is TGTGCCAGCAGATACGATCTAGCGGGAGGGTGGGATGAGCAGTACTTC. This sequence encodes CASRYDLAGGWDEQYF. The rearrangement joins TRBV28 to TRBJ2-7, with 12 bases identical to TRBD2. Looked up from germline, CDR1 is MDHEN and CDR2 is SYDVKM. The CDR3 sequence is 16 residues long. V was clipped by 6 bases and J by 7 bases; unmatched bases: 13.

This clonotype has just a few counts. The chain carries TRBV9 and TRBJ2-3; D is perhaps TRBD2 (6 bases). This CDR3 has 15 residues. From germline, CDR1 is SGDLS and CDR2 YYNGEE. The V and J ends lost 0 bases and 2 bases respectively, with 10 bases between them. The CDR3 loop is CASSVGGDPTDTQYF. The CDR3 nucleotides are TGTGCCAGCAGCGTAGGGGGGGACCCCACAGATACGCAGTATTTT.

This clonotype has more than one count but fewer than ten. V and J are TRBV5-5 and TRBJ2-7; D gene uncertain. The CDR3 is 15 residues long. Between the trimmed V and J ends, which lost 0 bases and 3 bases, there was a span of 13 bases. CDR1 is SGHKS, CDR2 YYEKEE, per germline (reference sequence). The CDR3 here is CASSLGLVTHYEQYF. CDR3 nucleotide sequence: TGTGCCAGCAGCTTGGGTTTGGTCACGCACTACGAGCAGTACTTC.

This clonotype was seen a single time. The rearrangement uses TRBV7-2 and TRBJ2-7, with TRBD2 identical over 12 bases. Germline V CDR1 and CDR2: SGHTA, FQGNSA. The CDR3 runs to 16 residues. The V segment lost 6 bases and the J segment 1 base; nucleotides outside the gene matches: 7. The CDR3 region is CASRPGGTSGSYEQYF. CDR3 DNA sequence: TGTGCCAGCAGACCTGGCGGGACTAGCGGGTCCTACGAGCAGTACTTC.

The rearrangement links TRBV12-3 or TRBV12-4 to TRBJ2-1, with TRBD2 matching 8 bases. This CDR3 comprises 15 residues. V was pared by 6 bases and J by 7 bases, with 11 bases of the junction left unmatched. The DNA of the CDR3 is TGTGCCAGCAGCTCTCTAGCGGGCGTTGGAAATGAGCAGTTCTTC. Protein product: CASSSLAGVGNEQFF.

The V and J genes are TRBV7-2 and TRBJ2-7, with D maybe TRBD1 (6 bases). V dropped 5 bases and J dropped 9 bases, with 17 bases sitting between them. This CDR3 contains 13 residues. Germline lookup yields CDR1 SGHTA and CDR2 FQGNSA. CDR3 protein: CASSLGTPEGQYF. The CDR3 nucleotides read TGTGCCAGCAGCCTCGGGACACCTGAGGGGCAGTACTTC.

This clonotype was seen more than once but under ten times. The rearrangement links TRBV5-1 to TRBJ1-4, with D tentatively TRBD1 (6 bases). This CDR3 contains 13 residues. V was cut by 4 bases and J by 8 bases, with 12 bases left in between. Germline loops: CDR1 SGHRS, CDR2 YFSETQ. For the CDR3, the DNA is TGCGCCAGCAGCGGGGGCACAGTGGAAAAACTGTTTTTT. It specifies CASSGGTVEKLFF.

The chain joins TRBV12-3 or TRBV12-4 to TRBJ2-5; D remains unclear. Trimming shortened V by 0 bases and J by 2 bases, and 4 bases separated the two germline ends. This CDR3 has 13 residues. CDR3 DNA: TGTGCCAGCAGTTTAGCTCCTCAAGAGACCCAGTACTTC. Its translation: CASSLAPQETQYF.

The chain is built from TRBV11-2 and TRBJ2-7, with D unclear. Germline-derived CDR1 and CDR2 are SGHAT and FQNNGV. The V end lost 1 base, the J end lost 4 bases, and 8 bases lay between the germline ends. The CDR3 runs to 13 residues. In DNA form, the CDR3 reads TGTGCCAGCAGCTTAGGGTTCGATTACGAGCAGTACTTC. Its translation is CASSLGFDYEQYF.

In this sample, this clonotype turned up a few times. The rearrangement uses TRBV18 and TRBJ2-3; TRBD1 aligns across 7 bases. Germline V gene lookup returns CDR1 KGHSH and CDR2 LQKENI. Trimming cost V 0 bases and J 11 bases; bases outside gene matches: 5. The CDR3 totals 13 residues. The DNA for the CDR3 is TGTGCCAGCTCACCACCGGTCAGGGGGATGCAGTATTTT. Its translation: CASSPPVRGMQYF.

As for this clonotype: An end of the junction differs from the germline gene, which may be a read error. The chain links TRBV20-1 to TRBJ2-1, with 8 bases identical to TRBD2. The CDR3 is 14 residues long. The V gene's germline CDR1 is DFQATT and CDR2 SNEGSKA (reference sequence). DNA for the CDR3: TGCAGTACTACCGGGACTAGGGGGTACAAGGAGCAGTTCTTC. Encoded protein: CSTTGTRGYKEQFF.

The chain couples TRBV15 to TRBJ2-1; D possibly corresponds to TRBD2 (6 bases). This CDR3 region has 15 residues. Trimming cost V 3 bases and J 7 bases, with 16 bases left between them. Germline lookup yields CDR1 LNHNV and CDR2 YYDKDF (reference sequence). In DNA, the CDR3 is TGTGCCACCAGCAGGTCTGGGGGGTACCCTAATGAGCAGTTCTTC. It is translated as CATSRSGGYPNEQFF. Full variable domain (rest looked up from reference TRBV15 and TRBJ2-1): DAMVIQNPRYQVTQFGKPVTLSCSQTLNHNVMYWYQQKSSQAPKLLFHYYDKDFNNEADTPDNFQSRRPNTSFCFLDIRSPGLGDTAMYLCATSRSGGYPNEQFFGPGTRLTVL.

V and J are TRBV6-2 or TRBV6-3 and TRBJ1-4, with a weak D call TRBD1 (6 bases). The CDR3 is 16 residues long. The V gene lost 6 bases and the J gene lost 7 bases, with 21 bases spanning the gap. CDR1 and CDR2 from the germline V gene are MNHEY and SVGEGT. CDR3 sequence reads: CASSVEGETQTEKLFF. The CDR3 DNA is TGTGCCAGCAGCGTCGAGGGGGAGACCCAAACTGAAAAACTGTTTTTT.

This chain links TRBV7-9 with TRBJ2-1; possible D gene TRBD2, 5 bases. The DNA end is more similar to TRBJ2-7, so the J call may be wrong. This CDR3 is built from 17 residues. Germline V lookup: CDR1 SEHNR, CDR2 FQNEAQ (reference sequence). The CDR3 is CASSLKRRVTNYNEQYF. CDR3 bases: TGTGCCAGCAGCTTAAAACGGCGGGTCACGAATTACAATGAGCAGTACTTC.

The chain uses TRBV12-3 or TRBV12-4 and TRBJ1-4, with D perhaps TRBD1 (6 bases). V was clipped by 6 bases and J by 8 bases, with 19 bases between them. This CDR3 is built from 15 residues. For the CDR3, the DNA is TGTGCCAGCAGATCCCAACAGGGTTTGGGAGAAAAACTGTTTTTT. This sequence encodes CASRSQQGLGEKLFF.

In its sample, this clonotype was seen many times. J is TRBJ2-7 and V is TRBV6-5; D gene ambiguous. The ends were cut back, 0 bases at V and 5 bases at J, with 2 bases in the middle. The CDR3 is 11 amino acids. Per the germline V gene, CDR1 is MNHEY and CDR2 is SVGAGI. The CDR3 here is CASSYSHEQYF. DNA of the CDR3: TGTGCCAGCAGTTACTCGCACGAGCAGTACTTC.

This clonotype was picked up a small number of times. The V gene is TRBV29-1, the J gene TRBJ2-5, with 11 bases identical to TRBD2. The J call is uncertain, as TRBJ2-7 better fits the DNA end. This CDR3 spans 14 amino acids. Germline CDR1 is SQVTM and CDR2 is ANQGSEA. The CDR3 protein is CSVQGLAGLYEQYF. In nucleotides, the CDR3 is TGCAGCGTCCAAGGACTAGCGGGCCTCTACGAGCAGTACTTC.

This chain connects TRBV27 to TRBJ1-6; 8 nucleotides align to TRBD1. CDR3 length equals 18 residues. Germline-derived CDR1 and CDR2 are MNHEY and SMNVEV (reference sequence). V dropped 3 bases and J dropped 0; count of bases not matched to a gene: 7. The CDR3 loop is CASSLQGAMGSYNSPLHF. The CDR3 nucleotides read TGTGCCAGCAGTTTGCAGGGGGCAATGGGCTCCTATAATTCACCCCTCCACTTT.

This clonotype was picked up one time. CDR3 sequence (DNA): TGTGCCAGTAGGCCAACTAGAGCCCCCACAGATACGCAGTATTTT. Protein product: CASRPTRAPTDTQYF. The V and J genes are TRBV19 and TRBJ2-3; the D gene is possibly TRBD2 (5 bases). The CDR3 is 15 amino acids. In germline, CDR1 is LNHDA, CDR2 SQIVND (reference sequence). The V gene lost 6 bases and the J gene lost 2 bases, with 15 bases spanning the gap.

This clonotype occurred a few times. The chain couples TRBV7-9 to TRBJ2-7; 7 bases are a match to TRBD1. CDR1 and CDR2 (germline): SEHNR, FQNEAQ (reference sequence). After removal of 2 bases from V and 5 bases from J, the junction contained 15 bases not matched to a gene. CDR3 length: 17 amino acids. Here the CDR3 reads CASSLIPTGSLGDEQYF. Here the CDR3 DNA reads TGTGCCAGCAGCTTAATTCCGACAGGGTCCCTAGGGGACGAGCAGTACTTC. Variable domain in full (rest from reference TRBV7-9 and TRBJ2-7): DTGVSQNPRHKITKRGQNVTFRCDPISEHNRLYWYRQTLGQGPEFLTYFQNEAQLEKSRLLSDRFSAERPKGSFSTLEIQRTEQGDSAMYLCASSLIPTGSLGDEQYFGPGTRLTVT.

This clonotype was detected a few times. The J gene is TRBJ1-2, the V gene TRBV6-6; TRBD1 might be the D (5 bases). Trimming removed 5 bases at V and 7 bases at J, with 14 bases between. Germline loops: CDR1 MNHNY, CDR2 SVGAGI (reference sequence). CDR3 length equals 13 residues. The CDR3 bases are TGTGCCAGCAGTGTGGACTGGGGCCGTGGCTACACCTTC. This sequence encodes CASSVDWGRGYTF.

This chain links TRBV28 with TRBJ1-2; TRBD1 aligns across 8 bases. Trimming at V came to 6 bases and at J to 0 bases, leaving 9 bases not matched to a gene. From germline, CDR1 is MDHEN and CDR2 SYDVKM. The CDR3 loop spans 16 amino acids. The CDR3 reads CASRVTGGISNYGYTF. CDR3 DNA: TGTGCCAGCAGGGTTACAGGGGGTATTTCTAACTATGGCTACACCTTC.